This T cell receptor beta chain was found in a study of shared clonotypes between healthy human individuals. Study outcomes and limitations: Investigators collected only blood, and repertoires in tissues likely differ. In contrast to clonotypes shared by all four donors, non-shared clonotypes had lower generation probabilities.

Germline loops: CDR1 SGHDT, CDR2 YYEEEE. The CDR3 sequence is 14 residues long. Trimming shortened V by 1 base and J by 3 bases, and 10 bases separated the two germline ends. In the sorted-subset replicate PCRs, about 200 ng DNA, around 32,000 T cell genomes, was used. Assay used: immunoSEQ multiplex PCR; TCRdb lists only in-frame clones, some missing. Of about 1 million clones in the sample, approximately 76% were seen once. Comments on this clone: Antigen unknown.

The receptor was derived from a man between 18 and 35 years old in good health. Sequencing was performed on memory CD4+ T cells sorted from blood. Subset here: CD45RA-negative fraction. The chain recombines TRBV5-6 with TRBJ1-1; D is uncertain. CDR3 region: CASSLLLRDTEAFF. DNA of the CDR3: TGTGCCAGCAGCTTGTTGCTGCGTGACACTGAAGCTTTCTTT. The full variable domain, in which reference TRBV5-6 and TRBJ1-1 provide the parts outside the CDR3, is DAGVTQSPTHLIKTRGQQVTLRCSPKSGHDTVSWYQQALGQGPQFIFQYYEEEERQRGNFPDRFSGHQFPNYSSELNVNALLLGDSALYLCASSLLLRDTEAFFGQGTRLTVV.